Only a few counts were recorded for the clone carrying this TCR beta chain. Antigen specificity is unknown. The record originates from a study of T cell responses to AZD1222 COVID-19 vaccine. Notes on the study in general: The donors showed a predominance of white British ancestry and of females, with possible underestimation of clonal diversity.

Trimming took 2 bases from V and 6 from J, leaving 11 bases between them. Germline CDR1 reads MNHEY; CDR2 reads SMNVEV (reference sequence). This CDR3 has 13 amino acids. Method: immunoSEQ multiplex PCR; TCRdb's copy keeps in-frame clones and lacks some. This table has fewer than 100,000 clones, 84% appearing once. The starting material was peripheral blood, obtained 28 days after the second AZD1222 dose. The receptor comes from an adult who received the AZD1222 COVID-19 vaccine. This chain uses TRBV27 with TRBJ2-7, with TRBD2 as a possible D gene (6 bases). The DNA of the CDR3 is TGTGCCAGCAGTTTACAGGGAGGTAGCGAGCAGTACTTC. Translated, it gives CASSLQGGSEQYF.